Listed here are 14 T cell receptor beta chains from one sample, sequenced in a study of T cell repertoires in cytomegalovirus infection. Each CDR3 protein gets one entry after TCRdb re-called the reads with MiXCR. The table includes approximately 150,000 distinct CDR3 sequences, under 8.5% detected once. Sequenced input: PBMCs. These receptors originate from a human donor in good health (CMV status not recorded). Some clones in this sample may be carry-over from other donors' samples.

This clonotype was picked up a small number of times. The gene calls are TRBV18 and TRBJ2-3; D is possibly TRBD2 (5 bases). The germline CDR1 and CDR2 sequences are KGHSH and LQKENI. The CDR3 spans 13 residues. V gave up 2 bases and J gave up 3 bases, with 6 bases separating them. The CDR3 DNA follows: TGTGCCAGCTCACCAAGCGGTACAGATACGCAGTATTTT. Translation gives CASSPSGTDTQYF.

The chain carries TRBV12-3 or TRBV12-4 and TRBJ1-5; TRBD1 aligns across 8 bases. V lost 0 bases and J lost 0; bases outside the gene matches: 1. The CDR3 has 16 amino acids. The CDR3, as DNA: TGTGCCAGCAGTTTAGCGCAGGGGGCTAGCAATCAGCCCCAGCATTTT. This gives the protein CASSLAQGASNQPQHF.

This clonotype was detected ten times or more. CDR3 sequence: CASSRGQPNSPLHF. CDR3 DNA sequence: TGTGCCAGCAGCAGGGGACAGCCTAATTCACCCCTCCACTTT. This rearrangement joins TRBV7-3 to TRBJ1-6; 7 bases fit TRBD1. The J segment lost 6 bases and the V segment lost 5 bases, leaving 4 bases of the junction unmatched. CDR1 is SGHTA and CDR2 is FQGTGA in the germline V gene. The CDR3 runs to 14 residues.

This clonotype showed up many times. This chain uses TRBV14 with TRBJ1-1; D is possibly TRBD1 (5 bases). CDR3 length equals 18 residues. The V and J ends lost 4 bases and 2 bases respectively, with 23 bases between them. Per the germline V gene, CDR1 is SGHDN and CDR2 is FVKESK. In nucleotides, the CDR3 is TGTGCCAGCAGCCCCTGGAGGGGTCCCGAGTGGGGTAACACTGAAGCTTTCTTT. It encodes CASSPWRGPEWGNTEAFF.

This clonotype was observed a handful of times. The chain recombines TRBV9 with TRBJ1-1; D uncertain. The CDR3 runs 14 residues. The V end lost 3 bases, the J end lost 6 bases, and 15 bases lay between the germline ends. CDR1 is SGDLS, CDR2 YYNGEE, per germline. DNA for the CDR3: TGTGCCAGCAGCGGAAAAGGACGGGGAGCTGAAGCTTTCTTT. Its translation is CASSGKGRGAEAFF. Using reference TRBV9 and TRBJ1-1 for the parts outside the CDR3, the full variable domain is DSGVTQTPKHLITATGQRVTLRCSPRSGDLSVYWYQQSLDQGLQFLIQYYNGEERAKGNILERFSAQQFPDLHSELNLSSLELGDSALYFCASSGKGRGAEAFFGQGTRLTVV.

This clonotype was seen many times. V and J are TRBV11-2 and TRBJ1-2; D remains ambiguous. Germline assignment: CDR1 SGHAT and CDR2 FQNNGV. V shed 6 bases and J shed 6 bases, with 14 bases lying between them. The CDR3 has 13 amino acids. CDR3: CASRNPSGNGYTF. The CDR3 nucleotides are TGTGCCAGCAGAAACCCCTCCGGAAATGGCTACACCTTC.

This clonotype was picked up a small number of times. The chain recombines TRBV28 with TRBJ2-5, with D possibly being TRBD2 (6 bases). The V gene's germline CDR1 is MDHEN and CDR2 SYDVKM. The V gene lost 3 bases and the J gene lost 5 bases, with 16 bases spanning the gap. The CDR3 spans 15 residues. The CDR3 loop is CASSLPLRAGETQYF. CDR3 bases: TGTGCCAGCAGTTTGCCGCTCAGGGCGGGGGAGACCCAGTACTTC.

The chain joins TRBV30 to TRBJ2-3; no clear D gene. CDR1 and CDR2 (germline): GTSNPN, SVGIG (reference sequence). V lost 0 bases to trimming and J lost 8 bases, with 18 bases between them. The CDR3 is 15 residues long. In nucleotides, the CDR3 is TGTGCCTGGAGTGTAGGTGGGCCTATTACCGGTACGCAGTATTTT. It specifies CAWSVGGPITGTQYF.

This clonotype has at least ten counts. V usage is TRBV7-8 and J usage is TRBJ2-3, with D unclear. CDR3 length: 14 residues. Germline values: CDR1 SGHVS, CDR2 FQNEAQ. Trimming took off 6 bases at V and 0 bases at J, with 10 bases between the two ends. The CDR3 DNA sequence: TGTGCCAGCAGTCCCGCGCGAAGCACAGATACGCAGTATTTT. Its translation: CASSPARSTDTQYF.

On this clonotype itself: A read error may explain this, as a much larger clone is one base away. The gene calls are TRBV6-6 and TRBJ2-5; possible D gene TRBD2, 7 bases. This CDR3 has 14 residues. Germline CDR1 is MNHNY and CDR2 is SVGAGI (reference sequence). CDR3 DNA sequence: TGTGCCCGCAGTAAGGGGGGGGTTCAAGAGACCCAGTACTTC. Its protein is CARSKGGVQETQYF.

This chain joins TRBV20-1 and TRBJ2-5; 7 nucleotides agree with TRBD1. J was trimmed by 1 base and V by 2 bases; bases with no gene match: 7. The CDR3 is 15 amino acids. Germline lookup yields CDR1 DFQATT and CDR2 SNEGSKA (reference sequence). CDR3 DNA sequence: TGCAGTGCTAGACATCACAGGGGCCTCCAAGAGACCCAGTACTTC. It codes for CSARHHRGLQETQYF.

The J gene is TRBJ1-1, the V gene TRBV9; TRBD1 matches at 10 bases. The CDR3 extends over 14 amino acids. V lost 3 bases and J lost 6; bases outside the gene matches: 5. Per the germline V gene, CDR1 is SGDLS and CDR2 is YYNGEE. The CDR3 DNA follows: TGTGCCAGCAGCGCGAGGGACAGGGGCGCTGAAGCTTTCTTT. This gives the protein CASSARDRGAEAFF.

In its sample, this clonotype was seen a few times. The chain links TRBV2 to TRBJ2-1, with a tentative D call TRBD2 (7 bases). Trimming shortened V by 7 bases and J by 6 bases, and 13 bases separated the two germline ends. Germline-derived CDR1 and CDR2 are SNHLY and FYNNEI. The length of the CDR3 is 13 residues. CDR3 sequence reads: CASKGGGVNEQFF. The CDR3 nucleotides are TGTGCCAGCAAGGGGGGGGGGGTCAATGAGCAGTTCTTC.

This clonotype showed up just a few times. The rearrangement uses TRBV7-3 and TRBJ2-1; tentatively, D is TRBD1 or TRBD2 (5 bases each). Per germline, CDR1 SGHTA and CDR2 FQGTGA. This CDR3 is built from 14 residues. V gave up 1 base and J gave up 12 bases, with 16 bases separating them. CDR3 residues: CASSLNTGPRAQFF. The CDR3 region has the DNA TGTGCCAGCAGCTTAAATACGGGGCCCAGGGCGCAGTTCTTC.